The T cell receptor (beta chain) under discussion was sequenced for a study of T cell responses to AZD1222 COVID-19 vaccine. Study-wide results and caveats: Donors were chiefly white British, with a greater number of females, and clonal diversity was perhaps underestimated. At study baseline, merely several AZD1222 recipients were seropositive.

The protocol was immunoSEQ multiplex PCR, while the TCRdb copy is restricted to in-frame clones and leaves out a portion. The sample yields about 120,000 clones, around 86% seen once. The germline gives CDR1 SNHLY, CDR2 FYNNEI. The CDR3 is 14 amino acids. V lost 7 bases and J 5 bases, leaving 14 bases between the germline ends. A note on this clone: Its antigen is not known.

The study pooled second doses at about 4 or about 12 weeks. The sequenced sample was peripheral blood, obtained 28 days after the second AZD1222 dose. This sequence originates from an adult who received the AZD1222 COVID-19 vaccine. This sequence joins TRBV2 and TRBJ1-4; the D gene is possibly TRBD1 (5 bases). The CDR3 sequence: CASKRQSSNEKLFF. The CDR3 coding sequence is TGTGCCAGCAAAAGACAGTCGAGCAATGAAAAACTGTTTTTT.